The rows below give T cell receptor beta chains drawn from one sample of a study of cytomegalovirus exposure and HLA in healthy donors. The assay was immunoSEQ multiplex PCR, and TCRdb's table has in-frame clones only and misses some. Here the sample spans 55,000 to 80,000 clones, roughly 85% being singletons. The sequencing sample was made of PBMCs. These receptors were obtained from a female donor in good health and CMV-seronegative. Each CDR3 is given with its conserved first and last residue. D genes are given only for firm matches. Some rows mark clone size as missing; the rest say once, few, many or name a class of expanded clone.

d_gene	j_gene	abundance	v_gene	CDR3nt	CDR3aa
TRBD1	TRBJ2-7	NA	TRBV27	TGTGCCAGCAGTACCAGGGGGGGAGGACAGGGGGCGTACGAGCAGTACTTC	CASSTRGGGQGAYEQYF
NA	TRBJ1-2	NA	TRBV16	TGTGCCAGCAGCCAAGTACAGGCCCCCACTAACTATGGCTACACCTTC	CASSQVQAPTNYGYTF
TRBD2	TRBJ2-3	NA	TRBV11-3	TGTGCCAGCAGCTTAGGGGGGGCGGGAGGGTTGGCGGATACGCAGTATTTT	CASSLGGAGGLADTQYF
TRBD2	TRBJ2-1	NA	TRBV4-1	TGCGCCAGCAGCCAACCCCTTGCTAGGACTAGCGGGAGGGATGAGCAGTTCTTC	CASSQPLARTSGRDEQFF
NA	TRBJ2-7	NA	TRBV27	TGTGCCAGCAGTCCAAGGGGGGGGTACAACACCCACGAGCAGTACTTC	CASSPRGGYNTHEQYF
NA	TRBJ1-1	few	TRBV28	TGTGCCAGCAGTTTGGCGGGGAGAGCTTTCTTT	CASSLAGRAFF
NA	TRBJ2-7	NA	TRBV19	TGTGCCAGTAGTAGAACCCCCCGCAGGGGTGCGTACGAGCAGTACTTC	CASSRTPRRGAYEQYF
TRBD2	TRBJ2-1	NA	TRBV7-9	TGTTCCAGCAGCTTAGCAGGACTAGCGGGGAGCGATGAGCAGTTCTTC	CSSSLAGLAGSDEQFF
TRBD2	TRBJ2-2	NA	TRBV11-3	TGTGCCAGCCAGGTAGCGGGAGATTCCGGGGAGCTGTTTTTT	CASQVAGDSGELFF
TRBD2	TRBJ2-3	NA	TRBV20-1	TGCAGTGCGATCCCCCAGCGGGGGGTGTATTTT	CSAIPQRGVYF
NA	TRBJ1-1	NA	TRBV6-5	TGTGCCAGCAGTCACAAAGGACAGTACACTGAAGCTTTCTTT	CASSHKGQYTEAFF
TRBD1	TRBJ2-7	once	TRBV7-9	TGTGCCAGCAGTCCGTGGACAGGGGAGACCTACGAGCAGTACTTC	CASSPWTGETYEQYF
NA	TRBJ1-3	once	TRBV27	TGTGCCAGTTCAATCTCTGGAAACACCATATATTTT	CASSISGNTIYF
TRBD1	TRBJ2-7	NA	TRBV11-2	TGTGCCAGCAGCTTTCTACAGGGGGCCGAGCAGTACTTC	CASSFLQGAEQYF
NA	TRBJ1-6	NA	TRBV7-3	TGTGCCAGCAGCTTGGGCACTCCTAATTCACCCCTCCACTTT	CASSLGTPNSPLHF
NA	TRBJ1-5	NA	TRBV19	TGTGCCAGTAGTCTCCCTACTAAGGCAGTCTACCGACTGCATTTT	CASSLPTKAVYRLHF
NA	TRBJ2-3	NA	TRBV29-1	TGCAGCGTTGAACCCAACCGGGACAAAGATACGCAGTATTTT	CSVEPNRDKDTQYF
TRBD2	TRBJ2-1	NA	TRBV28	TGTGCCAGCAGTTTATACGGCGGGGGGGCCGTATTCTCGTCCTACAATGAGCAGTTCTTC	CASSLYGGGAVFSSYNEQFF
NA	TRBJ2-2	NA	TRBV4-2	TGTGCCAGCAGCCCATATGAACGCGCGAACACCGGGGAGCTGTTTTTT	CASSPYERANTGELFF
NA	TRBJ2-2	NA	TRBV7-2	TGTGCCAGCAGCTTAGAGTCAGGGCTTAACACCGGGGAGCTGTTTTTT	CASSLESGLNTGELFF
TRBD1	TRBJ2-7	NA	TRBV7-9	TGTGCCAGCGGGAGACAGGGGGGCGAGCAGTACTTC	CASGRQGGEQYF
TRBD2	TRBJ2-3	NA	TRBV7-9	TGTGCCAGCAGCGTGGGACTAGCGGGGGGCACAGATACGCAGTATTTT	CASSVGLAGGTDTQYF
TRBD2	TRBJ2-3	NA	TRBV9	TGTGCCAGCAGCGTAGCAGGACTAGCGGGGGGCCTTAGCACAGATACGCAGTATTTT	CASSVAGLAGGLSTDTQYF
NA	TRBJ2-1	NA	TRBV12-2	TGTGCAAGTCGCCTTAGAAAGGGGACTATCGGGGCGATTAGATACTCCTACAATGAGCAGTTCTTC	CASRLRKGTIGAIRYSYNEQFF
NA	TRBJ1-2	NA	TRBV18	TGTGCCAGCAGCGCCGATGGATCTGACTATGGCTACACCTTC	CASSADGSDYGYTF
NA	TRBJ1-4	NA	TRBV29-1	TGCAGCGTTGGGGCAGGGAGGAATGAAAAACTGTTTTTT	CSVGAGRNEKLFF
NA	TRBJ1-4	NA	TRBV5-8	TGTGCCAGCAGCTTGGGCACAGGGCACAATGAAAAACTGTTTTTT	CASSLGTGHNEKLFF
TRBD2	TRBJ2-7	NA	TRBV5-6	TGTGCCAGCAGCTTTGGAGATAGCGGGAGAGACGAGCAGTACTTC	CASSFGDSGRDEQYF
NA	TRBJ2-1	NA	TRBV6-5	TGTGCCAGCAGTTACGGGACTCACTACAATGAGCAGTTCTTC	CASSYGTHYNEQFF
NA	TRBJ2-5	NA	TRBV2	TGTGCCGGTTCCCCGGGTCGAGAGACCCAGTACTTC	CAGSPGRETQYF
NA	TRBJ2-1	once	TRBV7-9	TGTGCCAGCTACAGGTCCCCCTACAATGAGCAGTTCTTC	CASYRSPYNEQFF
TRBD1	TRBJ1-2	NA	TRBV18	TGTGCCAGCTCACCAACCGGGACAGTGGGGTTCCGGGCCTATGGCTACACCTTC	CASSPTGTVGFRAYGYTF
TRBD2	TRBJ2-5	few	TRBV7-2	TGTGCCAGCAGCGCAGGACTAGCGGGAGGTATATGGGAGACCCAGTACTTC	CASSAGLAGGIWETQYF
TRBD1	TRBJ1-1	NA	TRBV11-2	TGTGCCAGCAGCCTACAGGGGGTCGGCACTGAAGCTTTCTTT	CASSLQGVGTEAFF
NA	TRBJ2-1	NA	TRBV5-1	TGCGCCAGCAGGACAGGCCTGAGCTCCTACAATGAGCAGTTCTTC	CASRTGLSSYNEQFF
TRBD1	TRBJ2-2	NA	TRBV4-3	TGCGCCAGCAGCCAAGAGGGGACAGGAACGAACACCGGGGAGCTGTTTTTT	CASSQEGTGTNTGELFF
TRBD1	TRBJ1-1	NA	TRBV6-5	TGTGCCAGCAGTTTTAGGACAGGGGGACTTCACACTGAAGCTTTCTTT	CASSFRTGGLHTEAFF
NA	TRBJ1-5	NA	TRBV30	TGTGCCTGGAGTGTCGGTCAGGGCAATCAGCCCCAGCATTTT	CAWSVGQGNQPQHF
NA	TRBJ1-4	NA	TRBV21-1	TGTGCCAGCAGCAAAGGCGACAGTGAAAAACTGTTTTTT	CASSKGDSEKLFF
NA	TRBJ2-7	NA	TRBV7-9	TGTGCCAGCACTAGCGGGACAGGGGTTTACGAGCAGTACTTC	CASTSGTGVYEQYF
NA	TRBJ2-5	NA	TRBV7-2	TGTGCCAGCAGCTCCCAGAAGGGGTTGGGGACCCAGTACTTC	CASSSQKGLGTQYF
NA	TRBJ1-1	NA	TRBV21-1	TGTGCCAGCAGCAAAGAAAAGGGGATCATGAACACTGAAGCTTTCTTT	CASSKEKGIMNTEAFF
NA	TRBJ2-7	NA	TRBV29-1	TGCAGCGTCGGAGGGGTTTTGAGACACAGCTCCTACGAGCAGTACTTC	CSVGGVLRHSSYEQYF
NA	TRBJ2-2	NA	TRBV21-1	TGTGCCAGCAGCAAAGGCTCCTTGGAGAGCGGGAAGGACACCGGGGAGCTGTTTTTT	CASSKGSLESGKDTGELFF
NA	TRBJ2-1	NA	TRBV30	TGTGCCTGGAGTAACGGGAGATACAATGAGCAGTTCTTC	CAWSNGRYNEQFF
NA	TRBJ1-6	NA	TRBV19	TGTGCCAGTAGTATACCCAATCGCAGGTCACCCCTCCACTTT	CASSIPNRRSPLHF
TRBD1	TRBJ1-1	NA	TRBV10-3	TGTGCCATCGGGACAGTTGAAGCCACTGAAGCTTTCTTT	CAIGTVEATEAFF
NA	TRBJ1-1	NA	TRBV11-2	TGTGCCAGCAGATCACCCGGGACTATGAACACTGAAGCTTTCTTT	CASRSPGTMNTEAFF